This TCR beta chain originates from a study of OX40 agonist ivuxolimab in advanced cancers. Study as a whole: Among those enrolled, mean age was around 60 years (range about 23 to 79) and 75% to 85% were male. Prior therapy, whether anti-PD-1, anti-PD-L1 or anti-CTLA-4, was allowed, and 40% had some.

The protocol was immunoSEQ multiplex PCR, while the TCRdb copy is restricted to in-frame clones and leaves out a portion. The profile shows some 80,000 clones, 65% to 85% of them singletons. General study points: Clonal expansion from baseline to week 6 occurred in both CD4+ and CD8+ T cells. More expanded clones were found, on average, in CD8+ than in CD4+ T cells.

In the case of this clone: Its specificity is unknown.

The CDR3 is 15 amino acids. Germline V gene data show CDR1 as SGHRS and CDR2 as YFSETQ. The V end was cut by 5 bases, the J end by 3 bases, with 16 bases between. J is TRBJ2-3 and V is TRBV5-1; a weak D match, TRBD2 (6 bases). The input for sequencing was CD4+ or CD8+ T cells sorted from blood, taken in a trial of the OX40 agonist ivuxolimab. This TCR was sampled from an adult with an advanced solid tumor such as melanoma, head and neck, liver or kidney cancer. CDR3 nucleotide sequence: TGCGCCAGCAGGTTGTCGGGGGAAGAGACAGATACGCAGTATTTT. Its translation: CASRLSGEETDTQYF. Full variable domain (outside the CDR3, taken from reference TRBV5-1 and TRBJ2-3): KAGVTQTPRYLIKTRGQQVTLSCSPISGHRSVSWYQQTPGQGLQFLFEYFSETQRNKGNFPGRFSGRQFSNSRSEMNVSTLELGDSALYLCASRLSGEETDTQYFGPGTRLTVL.